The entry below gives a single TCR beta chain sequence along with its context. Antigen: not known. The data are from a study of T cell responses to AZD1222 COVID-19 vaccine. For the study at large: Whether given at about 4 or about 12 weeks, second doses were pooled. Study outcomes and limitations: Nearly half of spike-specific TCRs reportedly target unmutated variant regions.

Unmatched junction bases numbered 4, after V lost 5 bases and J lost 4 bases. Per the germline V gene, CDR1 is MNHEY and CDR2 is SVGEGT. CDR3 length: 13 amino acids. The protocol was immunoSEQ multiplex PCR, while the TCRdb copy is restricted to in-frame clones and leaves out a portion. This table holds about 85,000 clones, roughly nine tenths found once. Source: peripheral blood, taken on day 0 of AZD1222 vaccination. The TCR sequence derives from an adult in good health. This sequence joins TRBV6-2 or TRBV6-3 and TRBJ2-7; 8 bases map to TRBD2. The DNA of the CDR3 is TGTGCCAGCAGTGGCGGGGGGATGTACGAGCAGTACTTC. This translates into CASSGGGMYEQYF.